The 28 T cell receptor beta chains below all came from one sample that was sequenced in a study of Tregs in tolerant kidney transplant recipients (dated 2019 in TCRdb). Library preparation used the immunoSEQ multiplex PCR assay. Not all clones reach the TCRdb copy of this immuneACCESS table, which keeps in-frame sequences only. Checked studies attribute under half of the gap to unresolved V genes and leave the rest unexplained. In this sample the table shows 110,000 or so clones, 90% of which occur a single time. Of the sample, nearly 0.35% falls within the top ten clones. The sample's time point, from its label and the paper: blood sample drawn before combined kidney and bone marrow transplant. Sequenced here: CD4+ T cells from blood, sampled before the transplant. Source of these receptors: a human donor who received a combined kidney and bone marrow transplant.

The chain joins TRBV30 to TRBJ2-6; TRBD1 agrees at 7 bases. V shed 5 bases and J 6 bases; nucleotides not matched to a gene: 4. Germline lookup yields CDR1 GTSNPN and CDR2 SVGIG (reference sequence). The CDR3 is made up of 13 amino acids. The CDR3 DNA sequence: TGTGCCTGGGGACAGGAACAGGCCAACGTCCTGACTTTC. Translation: CAWGQEQANVLTF.

CDR3 sequence reads: CSVEPRDSELNYGYTF. The CDR3 nucleotides read TGCAGCGTAGAACCCCGGGACAGCGAGCTCAACTATGGCTACACCTTC. The V and J genes are TRBV29-1 and TRBJ1-2; 7 bases are a match to TRBD1. Germline CDR1 reads SQVTM; CDR2 reads ANQGSEA. Germline trimming cut 6 bases from V and 2 bases from J; bases unmatched to any gene: 15. The CDR3 extends over 16 amino acids.

This clone has more than one count but fewer than ten. V is TRBV11-2 and J is TRBJ2-3; D may be TRBD1 (6 bases). CDR1 and CDR2 (germline): SGHAT, FQNNGV. V was clipped by 5 bases and J by 5 bases, with 8 bases between them. CDR3 length equals 12 residues. CDR3 amino acids: CASSPGVDTQYF. CDR3 in DNA: TGTGCCAGCAGCCCAGGGGTAGATACGCAGTATTTT.

This clone showed up just once. The chain has TRBV7-8 and TRBJ1-2, with D perhaps matching TRBD1 (5 bases). The CDR3 contains 15 residues. Germline CDR1 reads SGHVS; CDR2 reads FQNEAQ. Trimming removed 4 bases from V and 2 bases from J, with 14 bases in between. The CDR3 DNA is TGTGCCAGCAGCTGGACCCCCGACAGAAACTATGGCTACACCTTC. Translation gives CASSWTPDRNYGYTF.

The V and J genes are TRBV7-2 and TRBJ1-2, with D perhaps TRBD1 (5 bases). Germline V lookup: CDR1 SGHTA, CDR2 FQGNSA. The length of the CDR3 is 13 residues. Trimming cost V 5 bases and J 6 bases, with 13 bases left between them. The CDR3 loop reads CASSQAGYHGYTF. The CDR3 DNA reads as TGTGCCAGCAGCCAAGCAGGGTACCATGGCTACACCTTC.

This clone was found a few times. The chain links TRBV2 to TRBJ2-7; 7 nucleotides agree with TRBD2. This CDR3 is built from 13 residues. CDR1 and CDR2 from the germline V gene are SNHLY and FYNNEI. The V segment lost 4 bases and the J segment 3 bases; nucleotides outside the gene matches: 3. In nucleotides, the CDR3 is TGTGCCAGCAGTGGGCGGGGGATCTACGAGCAGTACTTC. This encodes CASSGRGIYEQYF.

The rearrangement joins TRBV15 to TRBJ2-4; 10 nucleotides agree with TRBD2. V lost 4 bases to trimming and J lost 5 bases; unmatched junction nucleotides: 5. Germline CDR1 reads LNHNV; CDR2 reads YYDKDF (reference sequence). The length of the CDR3 is 15 residues. The CDR3 region has the DNA TGTGCCACCAGCATCGGTGGACTAGCGGAAAACATTCAGTACTTC. Translation gives CATSIGGLAENIQYF. The variable domain in full, completed from reference TRBV15 and TRBJ2-4, reads DAMVIQNPRYQVTQFGKPVTLSCSQTLNHNVMYWYQQKSSQAPKLLFHYYDKDFNNEADTPDNFQSRRPNTSFCFLDIRSPGLGDTAMYLCATSIGGLAENIQYFGAGTRLSVL.

The V gene is TRBV11-2, the J gene TRBJ1-4, with 7 nucleotides matching TRBD1. The CDR3 extends over 15 amino acids. Germline V gives CDR1 SGHAT, CDR2 FQNNGV. With 4 bases clipped from V and 13 bases from J, the junction kept 15 bases outside the gene matches. Here the CDR3 reads CASSYSTGPSRRLFF. The CDR3 coding sequence is TGTGCCAGCAGCTATTCGACAGGGCCTTCAAGGAGACTGTTTTTT.

This clone was seen a single time. The rearrangement joins TRBV2 to TRBJ2-1; D possibly corresponds to TRBD1 (5 bases). CDR1 is SNHLY and CDR2 is FYNNEI in the germline V gene. The germline V and J ends were trimmed by 5 bases and 8 bases, with 13 bases remaining between them. This CDR3 contains 13 residues. CDR3 in DNA: TGTGCCAGCAGTCGACAGCCTAAGGATGAGCAGTTCTTC. Residues: CASSRQPKDEQFF.

Here the CDR3 reads CSVEDGQGSSYEQYF. In DNA, the CDR3 is TGCAGCGTTGAAGACGGACAGGGGAGCTCCTACGAGCAGTACTTC. The J gene is TRBJ2-7, the V gene TRBV29-1; TRBD1 aligns across 9 bases. Germline trimming cut 0 bases from V and 0 bases from J; bases unmatched to any gene: 3. Germline-derived CDR1 and CDR2 are SQVTM and ANQGSEA. The CDR3 sequence is 15 residues long.

The chain joins TRBV11-2 to TRBJ1-4; 7 bases map to TRBD1. CDR3 length equals 15 residues. Trimming took 4 bases from V and 4 from J; bases not matched to a gene: 6. Germline V gene lookup returns CDR1 SGHAT and CDR2 FQNNGV. In DNA, the CDR3 is TGTGCCAGCAGCTGGCGGGGACAGTTTAATGAAAAACTGTTTTTT. This translates into CASSWRGQFNEKLFF.

V is TRBV6-1 and J is TRBJ1-1, with a weak D call TRBD1 (6 bases). Trimming took off 8 bases at V and 5 bases at J, with 21 bases between the two ends. Germline-derived CDR1 and CDR2 are MNHNS and SASEGT. The CDR3 has 15 amino acids. CDR3 protein: CASRIREGGRTEAFF. CDR3 in DNA: TGTGCCAGCCGAATTAGGGAGGGGGGAAGGACTGAAGCTTTCTTT.

This clone appeared a single time. This chain links TRBV9 with TRBJ2-3; tentative D call: TRBD2 (5 bases). Germline V CDR1 and CDR2: SGDLS, YYNGEE. V lost 0 bases and J lost 5, with 13 bases in between. The CDR3 loop spans 15 amino acids. The CDR3 region is CASSVAAGGEDTQYF. CDR3 DNA sequence: TGTGCCAGCAGCGTAGCGGCAGGAGGTGAAGATACGCAGTATTTT.

V usage is TRBV25-1 and J usage is TRBJ2-7; no clear D. The CDR3 runs to 15 residues. V lost 5 bases and J lost 0, with 14 bases in between. Germline V gene sequence: CDR1 MGHDK, CDR2 SYGVNS. The chain's CDR3 is CASSSARPSSYEQYF. As DNA, the CDR3 is TGTGCCAGCAGTAGCGCGCGTCCATCCTCCTACGAGCAGTACTTC.

In this sample, this clone turned up once. The chain recombines TRBV10-3 with TRBJ1-2; the D is unclear. Trimming cost V 4 bases and J 3 bases, with 15 bases left between them. This CDR3 spans 15 amino acids. Germline CDR1 is ENHRY and CDR2 is SYGVKD. CDR3: CAISGERVPDYGYTF. The CDR3 nucleotides are TGTGCCATCAGTGGGGAGAGGGTTCCTGACTATGGCTACACCTTC.

The V call is TRBV10-3, the J call TRBJ2-6, with 7 bases identical to TRBD1. The germline V gene encodes CDR1 ENHRY and CDR2 SYGVKD. J was trimmed by 0 bases and V by 1 base; bases with no gene match: 9. The CDR3 totals 19 residues. The CDR3 coding sequence is TGTGCCATCAGTGAGTTAGGGACAGAGACTATCTCTGGGGCCAACGTCCTGACTTTC. As protein: CAISELGTETISGANVLTF.

The gene calls are TRBV2 and TRBJ2-3; maybe TRBD1 (6 bases). Deletions cut 5 bases from V and 6 bases from J, with 9 bases between. The germline CDR1 and CDR2 sequences are SNHLY and FYNNEI. The CDR3 extends over 12 amino acids. The CDR3: CASSHRVDTQYF. The DNA of the CDR3 is TGTGCCAGCAGTCACAGGGTGGATACGCAGTATTTT.

The rearrangement links TRBV7-8 to TRBJ1-5, with 7 bases aligning to TRBD1. The ends lost 1 base at V and 4 bases at J; junction bases unmatched: 4. The V gene's germline CDR1 is SGHVS and CDR2 FQNEAQ. The CDR3 runs 15 residues. The CDR3 here is CASSLVGQQNQPQHF. CDR3 in DNA: TGTGCCAGCAGCTTAGTGGGACAGCAAAATCAGCCCCAGCATTTT.

This rearrangement joins TRBV30 to TRBJ1-5, with 9 bases matching TRBD1. Trimming removed 1 base from V and 6 bases from J; junction bases left unmatched: 10. Germline V gene data show CDR1 as GTSNPN and CDR2 as SVGIG (reference sequence). This CDR3 is 16 amino acids long. In DNA, the CDR3 is TGTGCCTGGAGTGCTCCAGCCGGGACAGGGATTCAGCCCCAGCATTTT. This translates into CAWSAPAGTGIQPQHF.

This chain joins TRBV28 and TRBJ1-2; D remains ambiguous. CDR1 and CDR2 from the germline V gene are MDHEN and SYDVKM. Trimming removed 3 bases from V and 3 bases from J, with 11 bases in between. The CDR3 runs 14 residues. The CDR3 loop reads CASSFGPGDYGYTF. In DNA form, the CDR3 reads TGTGCCAGCAGTTTTGGCCCCGGAGACTATGGCTACACCTTC.

CDR3 sequence: CASSPESEGRHF. The CDR3 nucleotides are TGTGCCAGCAGCCCCGAAAGTGAGGGCAGGCATTTT. The chain couples TRBV9 to TRBJ1-5; no reliable D call. The germline gives CDR1 SGDLS, CDR2 YYNGEE. The CDR3 loop spans 12 amino acids. V gave up 4 bases and J gave up 15 bases, with 17 bases separating them.

The chain couples TRBV4-1 to TRBJ2-7, with a tentative D call TRBD2 (6 bases). CDR3 length: 13 residues. In germline, CDR1 is MGHRA, CDR2 YSYEKL. V lost 1 base and J lost 3, with 7 bases in between. CDR3 sequence reads: CASSQVGGYEQYF. DNA of the CDR3: TGCGCCAGCAGCCAAGTGGGAGGCTACGAGCAGTACTTC.

This sequence joins TRBV5-1 and TRBJ2-7; D is perhaps TRBD1 (8 bases). The CDR3 is 13 residues long. V was pared by 2 bases and J by 5 bases, with 11 bases between. Germline loops: CDR1 SGHRS, CDR2 YFSETQ. The CDR3: CASSFTGGDEQYF. CDR3 sequence (DNA): TGCGCCAGCAGCTTCACAGGGGGGGACGAGCAGTACTTC.

The chain is built from TRBV15 and TRBJ1-3; D is ambiguous. The V gene's germline CDR1 is LNHNV and CDR2 YYDKDF (reference sequence). V lost 1 base and J 5 bases, leaving 12 bases between the germline ends. This CDR3 contains 15 residues. CDR3 bases: TGTGCCACCAGCAGAGGAGTCGCGCGGAGAAACACCATATATTTT. It codes for CATSRGVARRNTIYF.

This chain links TRBV19 with TRBJ1-1; unclear D gene. The CDR3 length is 14 residues. V lost 1 base, J lost 2 bases, and 8 bases lay in between. CDR1 and CDR2 (germline): LNHDA, SQIVND (reference sequence). CDR3 in amino acids: CASSIGAINTEAFF. The CDR3 DNA follows: TGTGCCAGTAGTATAGGCGCCATAAACACTGAAGCTTTCTTT. The full variable domain, completed using reference TRBV19 and TRBJ1-1, is DGGITQSPKYLFRKEGQNVTLSCEQNLNHDAMYWYRQDPGQGLRLIYYSQIVNDFQKGDIAEGYSVSREKKESFPLTVTSAQKNPTAFYLCASSIGAINTEAFFGQGTRLTVV.

The chain links TRBV11-3 to TRBJ2-3; the D is unclear. The V gene lost 0 bases and the J gene lost 6 bases, with 4 bases spanning the gap. Germline CDR1 reads SGHNT; CDR2 reads YENEEA. The CDR3 extends over 12 amino acids. CDR3 nucleotides: TGTGCCAGCAGCTTAGAAGAGGATACGCAGTATTTT. Amino acid sequence: CASSLEEDTQYF.

The V and J genes are TRBV5-1 and TRBJ1-1; D remains ambiguous. Trimming removed 2 bases at V and 7 bases at J, with 12 bases between. The CDR3 totals 13 residues. CDR1 and CDR2 (germline): SGHRS, YFSETQ. The CDR3 loop is CASSLDSGFEAFF. The CDR3 DNA is TGCGCCAGCAGCTTAGATTCCGGGTTTGAAGCTTTCTTT.

The rearrangement uses TRBV29-1 and TRBJ2-3, with D perhaps matching TRBD2 (5 bases). The V end lost 7 bases, the J end lost 9 bases, and 17 bases lay between the germline ends. The CDR3 covers 12 residues. Germline lookup yields CDR1 SQVTM and CDR2 ANQGSEA. CDR3 amino acids: CSGRLREKTQYF. The DNA of the CDR3 is TGCAGCGGCCGATTACGGGAAAAAACGCAGTATTTT.